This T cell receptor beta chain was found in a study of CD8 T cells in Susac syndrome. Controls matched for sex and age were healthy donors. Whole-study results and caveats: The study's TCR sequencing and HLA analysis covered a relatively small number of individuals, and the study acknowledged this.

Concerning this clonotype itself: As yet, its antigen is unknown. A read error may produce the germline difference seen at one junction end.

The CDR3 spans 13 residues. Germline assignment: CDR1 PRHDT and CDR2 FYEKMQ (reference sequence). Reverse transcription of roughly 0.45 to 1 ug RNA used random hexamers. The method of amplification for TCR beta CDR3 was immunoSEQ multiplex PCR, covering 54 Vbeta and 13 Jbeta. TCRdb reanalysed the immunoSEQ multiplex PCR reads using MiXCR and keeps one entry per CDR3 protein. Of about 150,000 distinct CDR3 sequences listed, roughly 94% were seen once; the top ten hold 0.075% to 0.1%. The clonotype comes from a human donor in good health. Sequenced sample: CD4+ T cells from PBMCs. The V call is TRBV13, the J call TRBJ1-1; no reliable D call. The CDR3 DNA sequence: TGTGCCAGCAGCTGGCGGAAGAACACTGAAGTTTTCTTT. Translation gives CASSWRKNTEVFF. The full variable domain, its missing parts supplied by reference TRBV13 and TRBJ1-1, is AAGVIQSPRHLIKEKRETATLKCYPIPRHDTVYWYQQGPGQDPQFLISFYEKMQSDKGSIPDRFSAQQFSDYHSELNMSSLELGDSALYFCASSWRKNTEVFFGQGTRLTVV.